The present TCR beta chain was sequenced within a study of T cells after posttransplantation cyclophosphamide. This CDR3 has 15 amino acids. Germline V gives CDR1 MNHEY, CDR2 SVGAGI. V dropped 4 bases and J dropped 2; count of bases not matched to a gene: 7. Treatment was busulfan-fludarabine conditioning, a marrow graft, and cyclophosphamide on days +3 and +4. At least ten counts were recorded for this clone. The antigen remains undetermined. Study-wide findings and caveats: Donor-recipient repertoire similarity was low at 1-2 months, rising over year one.

Generated by immunoSEQ multiplex PCR, the TCRdb table keeps only in-frame clones and is missing some. The sample has some 11,000 clones, none seen only once. The rearrangement uses TRBV6-5 and TRBJ1-1; TRBD1 aligns across 7 bases. This TCR was sampled from a female patient aged 40 to 55 who received an allogeneic stem cell transplant from a related donor, was CMV-positive, and had acute GVHD only. The graft donor may have contributed some T cells. Sequencing used PBMCs, obtained after allogeneic stem cell transplant with posttransplant cyclophosphamide. Here the CDR3 reads CASSSQGLGNTEAFF. CDR3 DNA sequence: TGTGCCAGCAGTTCACAGGGGCTCGGAAACACTGAAGCTTTCTTT.